These 18 T cell receptor beta chains share one sample of origin, sequenced in a study of tumor-infiltrating lymphocytes in primary liver carcinoma (dated by TCRdb to the late 2010s). The listed sequencing device is Illumina HiSeq 2500. Using a constant-region primer and ProtoScript II reverse transcriptase, TCRbeta-specific cDNA was reverse-transcribed from approximately 0.55 ug total RNA. TCRbeta libraries were built with three nested multiplex PCR rounds, a slightly modified ARM-PCR procedure. Multiplex TRBV1-TRBV30 forward primers and a Cbeta reverse primer were used in the first two PCR rounds, each of which was run for 10 cycles. TCRdb reprocessing: public reads trimmed at Q25 with fastp, clones called with MiXCR, in-frame beta chains kept. When rows share a CDR3 protein, they turn into one entry using the most common DNA and genes. This sample holds about 70,000 distinct CDR3 sequences; more than 60% were observed only once. The ten biggest clones cover roughly 25% of the sample.

Total RNA and DNA were co-extracted from roughly 20-30 mg of bulk tissue with the AllPrep DNA/RNA mini kit, without cell sorting. Sequenced sample: liver tumor tissue from sampling region 4. Reading the label with the study, this specimen's cell subset or site is: tumor region T4, right-lateral pole. The receptors shown here come from a man in his forties with primary liver carcinoma and hepatitis B virus infection.

For this clonotype: A clone one base away is much larger, so this may be a read error. V and J are TRBV28 and TRBJ2-7, with 8 bases aligning to TRBD1. The V and J ends lost 8 bases and 7 bases, in that order; junction bases with no gene match: 13. The V gene's germline CDR1 is MDHEN and CDR2 SYDVKM. The length of the CDR3 is 14 residues. The DNA of the CDR3 is TGTGCCAGCTACGCGACGCAGGGGGCGAAGGAGCAGTACTTC. Its protein product is CASYATQGAKEQYF.

Comments on this clonotype: The junction does not match germline at one end; this may be a read error. This chain joins TRBV10-3 and TRBJ1-1; weak D call: TRBD1 (6 bases). Germline CDR1 reads ENHRY; CDR2 reads SYGVKD. This CDR3 comprises 15 residues. The CDR3 spells CAISEDRSKDTEAFF. In DNA form, the CDR3 reads TGTGCCATCAGTGAGGACAGGAGTAAGGACACTGAAGCTTTCTTC.

The chain combines TRBV12-3 or TRBV12-4 with TRBJ2-2; possibly TRBD2 for D (6 bases). Trimming took 7 bases from V and 4 from J, leaving 22 bases between them. The CDR3 contains 17 residues. The CDR3 sequence is CASTDPPGTPTTGELFF. The CDR3 DNA is TGTGCCAGCACCGACCCCCCCGGGACTCCGACCACCGGGGAGCTGTTTTTT.

In the case of this clonotype: The conserved final phenylalanine or tryptophan is absent from the CDR3, which likely points to a read error. The genes are TRBV6-5 and TRBJ2-6, with D maybe TRBD1 (6 bases). Trimming removed 5 bases from V and 5 bases from J, with 22 bases in between. Germline assignment: CDR1 MNHEY and CDR2 SVGAGI. The CDR3 length is 18 residues. The CDR3 region is CASSLWTVMKARANVLTS. For the CDR3, the DNA is TGTGCCAGCAGTCTTTGGACAGTGATGAAAGCTAGGGCCAACGTCCTGACTTCC.

In the case of this clonotype: Given a much more abundant clone one base away, this may be a read error. The chain is built from TRBV29-1 and TRBJ2-3; perhaps TRBD1 as D (5 bases). This CDR3 has 16 amino acids. Germline values: CDR1 SQVTM, CDR2 ANQGSEA. CDR3 residues: CGVENPRQGGPDTQYF. In DNA form, the CDR3 reads TGCGGCGTTGAAAACCCCCGGCAGGGTGGGCCAGATACGCAGTATTTT.

Points on this clonotype: Germline is not matched at one junction end, which may reflect a read error. The chain is built from TRBV2 and TRBJ2-7, with no clear D. From germline, CDR1 is SNHLY and CDR2 FYNNEI. The CDR3 spans 11 residues. The CDR3 is CVSSAQAEQYF. CDR3 bases: TGTGTCAGCAGTGCCCAGGCCGAGCAGTACTTC. Full variable domain (remainder filled in from reference TRBV2 and TRBJ2-7): EPEVTQTPSHQVTQMGQEVILRCVPISNHLYFYWYRQILGQKVEFLVSFYNNEISEKSEIFDDQFSVERPDGSNFTLKIRSTKLEDSAMYFCVSSAQAEQYFGPGTRLTVT.

Concerning this clonotype: In this CDR3 the conserved last residue, phenylalanine or tryptophan, is missing, so a read error is likely. The V and J genes are TRBV29-1 and TRBJ2-1, with D unclear. V gave up 1 base and J gave up 4 bases, with 14 bases separating them. CDR1 and CDR2 (germline): SQVTM, ANQGSEA. CDR3 size: 15 residues. The CDR3, as DNA: TGCAGCGTTGAAGGGCGTGAGGAATCTTACAATGAGCAGTTCTTA. This gives the protein CSVEGREESYNEQFL.

J is TRBJ2-2 and V is TRBV20-1; D remains ambiguous. In germline, CDR1 is DFQATT, CDR2 SNEGSKA (reference sequence). V was clipped by 0 bases and J by 3 bases, with 17 bases between them. The CDR3 contains 17 residues. CDR3 coding DNA: TGCAGTGCTAGAGATAGGAAGAAGTCCGTGGACACCGGGGAGCTGTTTTTT. Residues: CSARDRKKSVDTGELFF.

This clonotype was recorded at least ten times. This sequence joins TRBV4-1 and TRBJ2-7; 11 bases fit TRBD1. The CDR3 contains 15 residues. Germline CDR1 reads MGHRA; CDR2 reads YSYEKL. V lost 1 base to trimming and J lost 5 bases; unmatched junction nucleotides: 4. The chain's CDR3 is CASSQARTGGNEQYF. The CDR3 bases are TGCGCCAGCAGCCAAGCTAGGACAGGGGGCAACGAGCAGTACTTC.

This clonotype was seen at least ten times. This rearrangement joins TRBV6-5 to TRBJ2-1; unclear D gene. CDR1 is MNHEY, CDR2 SVGAGI, per germline. V was clipped by 2 bases and J by 7 bases, with 6 bases between them. CDR3 length equals 12 residues. CDR3 bases: TGTGCCAGCAGTTACGTGGGGAATGAGCAGTTCTTC. Residues: CASSYVGNEQFF.

This clonotype was counted at least ten times. This chain uses TRBV29-1 with TRBJ1-1; the D is unclear. The V and J ends lost 5 bases and 6 bases respectively, with 10 bases between them. Germline V gene lookup returns CDR1 SQVTM and CDR2 ANQGSEA. This CDR3 spans 11 amino acids. The chain's CDR3 is CSVRDSPEAFF. The CDR3 bases are TGCAGCGTTAGGGATTCCCCTGAAGCTTTCTTT.

As concerns this clonotype: At one boundary the junction diverges from the germline segment, which might be a read error. V gene TRBV5-1 combines with J gene TRBJ2-4; perhaps D is TRBD1 or TRBD2 (6 bases each). This CDR3 has 14 amino acids. The germline CDR1 and CDR2 sequences are SGHRS and YFSETQ. In DNA form, the CDR3 reads TGCGCCAACAGCCCGTCGGGGGCGGGGAACATTCAGTACTTC. Translation gives CANSPSGAGNIQYF.

Many counts were recorded for this clonotype. The chain joins TRBV30 to TRBJ1-1; D ambiguous. The V gene lost 5 bases and the J gene lost 7 bases, with 14 bases spanning the gap. The CDR3 extends over 12 amino acids. The germline V gene encodes CDR1 GTSNPN and CDR2 SVGIG (reference sequence). The CDR3 spells CAWGRNPGEAFF. Written as DNA, the CDR3 is TGTGCCTGGGGCCGAAATCCAGGTGAAGCTTTCTTT. Full variable domain (remainder filled in from reference TRBV30 and TRBJ1-1): SQTIHQWPATLVQPVGSPLSLECTVEGTSNPNLYWYRQAAGRGLQLLFYSVGIGQISSEVPQNLSASRPQDRQFILSSKKLLLSDSGFYLCAWGRNPGEAFFGQGTRLTVV.

This chain links TRBV5-4 with TRBJ2-1, with TRBD2 matching over 9 bases. Trimming took 0 bases from V and 16 from J; bases not matched to a gene: 17. Looked up from germline, CDR1 is SGHNT and CDR2 is YYREEE (reference sequence). CDR3 size: 16 residues. This CDR3 reads CASSLDSGSLYDVQFF. In nucleotides, the CDR3 is TGTGCCAGCAGCTTGGATAGCGGGAGTTTATACGATGTGCAATTCTTC.

As concerns this clonotype: Germline and junction disagree at one end, which may indicate a read error. The chain couples TRBV4-1 to TRBJ1-1; 8 bases align to TRBD1. The CDR3 length is 17 residues. CDR1 and CDR2 from the germline V gene are MGHRA and YSYEKL. For the CDR3, the DNA is TGCGCCAGCAGCCAAGCGGAACAGGGGGTCATGAATACTGAAGCTTTCTTT. Protein product: CASSQAEQGVMNTEAFF.

The genes are TRBV29-1 and TRBJ2-1; 10 bases agree with TRBD1. This CDR3 is built from 17 residues. The J segment lost 11 bases and the V segment lost 8 bases, leaving 24 bases of the junction unmatched. Germline loops: CDR1 SQVTM, CDR2 ANQGSEA. The CDR3 loop reads CSIPTEAGTGVWDKQFF. Written as DNA, the CDR3 is TGCAGCATTCCTACAGAAGCCGGGACAGGGGTCTGGGATAAGCAGTTCTTC.

J is TRBJ2-6 and V is TRBV19; no clear D. Trimming took off 10 bases at V and 0 bases at J, with 16 bases between the two ends. Germline assignment: CDR1 LNHDA and CDR2 SQIVND (reference sequence). This CDR3 is built from 16 residues. The CDR3: CANRATIFSGANVLTF. Here the CDR3 DNA reads TGTGCCAATCGGGCCACTATATTCTCTGGGGCCAACGTCCTGACTTTC.

Note on this clonotype: Here the CDR3 omits its conserved ending phenylalanine or tryptophan, so a read error is the likely source. J is TRBJ2-3 and V is TRBV29-1, with TRBD2 matching 8 bases. This CDR3 has 16 amino acids. Per the germline V gene, CDR1 is SQVTM and CDR2 is ANQGSEA. Losses at the gene ends were 0 bases for V and 0 bases for J; bases not matched to a gene: 5. Here the CDR3 reads CSVEDLAGWSTDTQYS. DNA for the CDR3: TGCAGCGTTGAAGATTTAGCGGGATGGAGCACAGATACGCAGTATTCT.